This entry concerns a single T cell receptor beta chain. Antigen: not known. The study ran its PCR with 60 Vbeta and 13 Jbeta primers. Original processing methods: A follow-up analysis tallied 65 million to 80 million unique TCR beta chains, some 9.9 million shared. Some clones are missing from TCRdb's copy, which holds only in-frame ones; the method was immunoSEQ multiplex PCR. V, J and clone size are those of that table, while D and trimming were read from the DNA. The table records 110,000 to 150,000 clones, approximately 82% of them present only once. The record originates from a study of cytomegalovirus exposure and HLA in healthy donors. Overall study: T cells numbering about 179 million yielded fewer than 140 million unique TCR beta sequences in an earlier analysis. Of several hundred genotyped donors, around 76% clustered with self-reported Caucasian donors. Study results and limitations: As a later analysis showed, several of the most significant clusters appeared to be linked to common viral pathogens.

The germline V gene encodes CDR1 SGHAT and CDR2 FQNNGV. The CDR3 is made up of 16 amino acids. V was clipped by 4 bases and J by 1 base; unmatched bases: 7. This chain links TRBV11-2 with TRBJ1-3, with TRBD1 matching 7 bases. Input material: PBMCs. The TCR was taken from a woman between 35 and 50 years old in good health and CMV-seronegative. As DNA, the CDR3 is TGTGCCAGCAGCTCGATCAGGGGGACGTCTGGAAACACCATATATTTT. Residues: CASSSIRGTSGNTIYF.